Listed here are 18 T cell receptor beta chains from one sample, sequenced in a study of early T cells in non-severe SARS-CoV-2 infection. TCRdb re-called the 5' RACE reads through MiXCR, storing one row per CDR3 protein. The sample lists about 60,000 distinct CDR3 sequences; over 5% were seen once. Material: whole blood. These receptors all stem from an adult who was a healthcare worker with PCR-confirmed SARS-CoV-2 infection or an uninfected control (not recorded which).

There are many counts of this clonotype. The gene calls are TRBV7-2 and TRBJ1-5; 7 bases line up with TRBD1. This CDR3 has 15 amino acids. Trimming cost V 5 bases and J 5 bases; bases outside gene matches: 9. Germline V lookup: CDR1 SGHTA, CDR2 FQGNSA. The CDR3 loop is CASSTERGRDQPQHF. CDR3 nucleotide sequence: TGTGCCAGCAGCACCGAGAGGGGGCGTGATCAGCCCCAGCATTTT.

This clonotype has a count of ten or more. CDR3 nucleotide sequence: TGTGCCAGCAGCTCCGCGACAGGGAACTATGGCTACACCTTC. Its protein product is CASSSATGNYGYTF. The chain combines TRBV7-6 with TRBJ1-2; 7 nucleotides agree with TRBD1. CDR3 length: 14 residues. The germline CDR1 and CDR2 sequences are SGHVS and FNYEAQ. V dropped 4 bases and J dropped 2; count of bases not matched to a gene: 4. The whole variable domain, remainder taken from reference TRBV7-6 and TRBJ1-2, is GAGVSQSPRYKVTKRGQDVALRCDPISGHVSLYWYRQALGQGPEFLTYFNYEAQQDKSGLPNDRFSAERPEGSISTLTIQRTEQRDSAMYRCASSSATGNYGYTFGSGTRLTVV.

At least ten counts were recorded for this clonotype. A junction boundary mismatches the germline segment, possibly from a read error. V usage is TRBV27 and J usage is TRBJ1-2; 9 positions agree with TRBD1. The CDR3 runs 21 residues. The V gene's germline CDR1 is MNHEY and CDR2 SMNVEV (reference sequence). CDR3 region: CASSFVGRDNVRDRAKYGYTF. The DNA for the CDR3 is TGTGCCAGCAGTTTCGTGGGAAGGGATAATGTCCGGGACAGGGCTAAATATGGCTACACCTTC.

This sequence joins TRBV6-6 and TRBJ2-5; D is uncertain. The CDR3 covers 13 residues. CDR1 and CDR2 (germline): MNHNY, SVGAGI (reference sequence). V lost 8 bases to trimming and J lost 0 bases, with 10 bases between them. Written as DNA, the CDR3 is TGTGCCAGCGGGCCAGCGTACCAAGAGACCCAGTACTTC. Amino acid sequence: CASGPAYQETQYF.

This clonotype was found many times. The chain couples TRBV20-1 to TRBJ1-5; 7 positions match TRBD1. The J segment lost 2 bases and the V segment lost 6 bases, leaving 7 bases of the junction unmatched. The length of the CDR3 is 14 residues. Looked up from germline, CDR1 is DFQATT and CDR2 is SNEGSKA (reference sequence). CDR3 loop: CSAHRQGGNQPQHF. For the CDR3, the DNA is TGCAGTGCACACCGTCAGGGGGGCAATCAGCCCCAGCATTTT.

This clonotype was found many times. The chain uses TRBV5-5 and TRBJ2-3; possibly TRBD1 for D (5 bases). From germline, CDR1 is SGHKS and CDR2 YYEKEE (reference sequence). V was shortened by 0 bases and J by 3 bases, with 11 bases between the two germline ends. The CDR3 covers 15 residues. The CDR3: CASSLVGQLTDTQYF. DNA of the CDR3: TGTGCCAGCAGCTTGGTGGGGCAGTTGACAGATACGCAGTATTTT.

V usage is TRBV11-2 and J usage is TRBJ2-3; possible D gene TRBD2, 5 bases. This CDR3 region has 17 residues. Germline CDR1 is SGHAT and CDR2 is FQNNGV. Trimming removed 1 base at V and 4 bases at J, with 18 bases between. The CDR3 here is CASSLVEASRTADTQYF. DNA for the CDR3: TGTGCCAGCAGCTTAGTGGAGGCCTCCCGAACGGCAGATACGCAGTATTTT.

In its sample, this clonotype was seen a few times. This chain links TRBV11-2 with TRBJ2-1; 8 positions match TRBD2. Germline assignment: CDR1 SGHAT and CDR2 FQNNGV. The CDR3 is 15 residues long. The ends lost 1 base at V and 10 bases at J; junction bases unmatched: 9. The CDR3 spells CASSLVGGASREQFF. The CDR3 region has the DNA TGTGCCAGCAGCTTAGTCGGGGGGGCCTCGCGGGAGCAGTTCTTC.

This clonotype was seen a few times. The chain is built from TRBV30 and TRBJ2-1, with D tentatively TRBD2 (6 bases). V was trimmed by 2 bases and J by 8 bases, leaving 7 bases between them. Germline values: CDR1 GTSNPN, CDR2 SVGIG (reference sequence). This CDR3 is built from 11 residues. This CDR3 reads CAWSPSDEQFF. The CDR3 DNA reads TGTGCCTGGAGTCCTAGCGATGAGCAGTTCTTC.

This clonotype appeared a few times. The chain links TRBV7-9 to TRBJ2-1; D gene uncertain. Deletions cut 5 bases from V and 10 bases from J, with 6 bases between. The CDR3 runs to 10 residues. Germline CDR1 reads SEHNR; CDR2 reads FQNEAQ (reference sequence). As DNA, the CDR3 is TGTGCCAGCAGCATTAAAGAGCAGTTCTTC. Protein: CASSIKEQFF. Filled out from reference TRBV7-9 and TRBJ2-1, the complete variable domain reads DTGVSQNPRHKITKRGQNVTFRCDPISEHNRLYWYRQTLGQGPEFLTYFQNEAQLEKSRLLSDRFSAERPKGSFSTLEIQRTEQGDSAMYLCASSIKEQFFGPGTRLTVL.

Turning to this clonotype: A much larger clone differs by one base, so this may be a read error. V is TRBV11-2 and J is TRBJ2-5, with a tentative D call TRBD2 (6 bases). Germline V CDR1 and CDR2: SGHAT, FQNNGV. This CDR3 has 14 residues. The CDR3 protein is CASRPKGEAEIQYF. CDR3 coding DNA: TGTGCCAGCAGGCCGAAAGGGGAGGCAGAGATCCAGTACTTC.

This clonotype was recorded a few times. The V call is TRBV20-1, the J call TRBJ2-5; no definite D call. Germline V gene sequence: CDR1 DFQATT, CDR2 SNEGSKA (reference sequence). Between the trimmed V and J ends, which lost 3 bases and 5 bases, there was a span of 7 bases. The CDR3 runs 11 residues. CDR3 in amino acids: CSASPGETQYF. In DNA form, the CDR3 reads TGCAGTGCTAGCCCTGGGGAGACCCAGTACTTC.

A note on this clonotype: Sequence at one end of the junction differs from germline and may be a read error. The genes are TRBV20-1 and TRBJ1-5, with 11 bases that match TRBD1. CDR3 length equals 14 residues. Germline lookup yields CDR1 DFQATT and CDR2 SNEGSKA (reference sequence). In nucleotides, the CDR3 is TGCAGTGCTGGACAGGGGGCGAGCAATCAGCCCCATCATTTT. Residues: CSAGQGASNQPHHF.

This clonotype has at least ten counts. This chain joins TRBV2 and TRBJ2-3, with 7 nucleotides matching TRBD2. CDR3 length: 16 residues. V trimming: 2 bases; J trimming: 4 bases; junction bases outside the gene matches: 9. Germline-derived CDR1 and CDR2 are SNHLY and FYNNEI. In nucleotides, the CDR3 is TGTGCCAGCAGTGAACTTTTCTCCCGGGGGGCAGATACGCAGTATTTT. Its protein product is CASSELFSRGADTQYF.

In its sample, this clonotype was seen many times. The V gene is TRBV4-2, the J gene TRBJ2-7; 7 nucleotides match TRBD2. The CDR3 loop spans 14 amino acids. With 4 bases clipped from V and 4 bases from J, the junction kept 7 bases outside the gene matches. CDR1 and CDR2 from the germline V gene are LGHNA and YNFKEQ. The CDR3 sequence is CASSRSGSEYEQYF. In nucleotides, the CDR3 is TGTGCCAGCAGCCGTAGCGGGTCAGAATACGAGCAGTACTTC.

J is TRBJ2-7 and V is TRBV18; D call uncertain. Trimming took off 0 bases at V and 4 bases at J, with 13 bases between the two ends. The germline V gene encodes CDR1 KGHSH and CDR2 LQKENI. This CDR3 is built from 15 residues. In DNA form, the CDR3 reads TGTGCCAGCTCACCACCGAGCACTGTGGGGTACGAGCAGTACTTC. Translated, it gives CASSPPSTVGYEQYF.

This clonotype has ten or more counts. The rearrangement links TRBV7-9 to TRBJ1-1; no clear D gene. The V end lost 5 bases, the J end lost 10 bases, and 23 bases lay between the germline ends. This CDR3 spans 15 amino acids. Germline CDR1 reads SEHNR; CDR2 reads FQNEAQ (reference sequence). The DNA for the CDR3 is TGTGCCAGCAGCCCTGGGATGGATCTCTCCGCCATAGCTTTCTTT. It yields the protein CASSPGMDLSAIAFF.

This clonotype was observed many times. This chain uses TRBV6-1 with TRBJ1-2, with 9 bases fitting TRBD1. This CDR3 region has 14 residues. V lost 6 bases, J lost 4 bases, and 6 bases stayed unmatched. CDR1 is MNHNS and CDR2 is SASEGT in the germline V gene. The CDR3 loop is CASSRTGARYGYTF. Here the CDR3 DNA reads TGTGCCAGCAGCCGGACAGGGGCCCGCTATGGCTACACCTTC.